This T cell receptor beta chain was obtained from a study of blood T cell repertoires in COVID-19. In the study overall: Material from acute and convalescent COVID-19 was sourced from the United States, Italy and Spain. T cells, B-cell-depleted T cells, or PBMCs supplied cDNA or gDNA.

CDR1 and CDR2 (germline): SGHAT, FQNNGV. This CDR3 contains 15 residues. Between the trimmed V and J ends, which lost 4 bases and 4 bases, there was a span of 16 bases. In the original analysis: Nucleated cell number was recorded as an estimate derived from reference gene primer amplification. TCRdb's copy holds only in-frame clones and misses some; the assay was immunoSEQ multiplex PCR. V and J calls and clone size are those listed in that table; D and trimming were worked out from the DNA. Of approximately 84,000 clones detected, 70% to 85% appear once; the ten largest clones hold more than 5%. The sample consisted of peripheral blood. The sequence derives from a middle-aged man with active or convalescent COVID-19. The V call is TRBV11-2, the J call TRBJ1-2, with D maybe TRBD1 (6 bases). The CDR3 loop reads CASSSGFQGSYGYTF. CDR3 nucleotide sequence: TGTGCCAGCAGCTCAGGGTTTCAGGGGAGCTATGGCTACACCTTC.